The 29 T cell receptor beta chains reported below all come from one sample, sequenced in a study of identical twins. TCRdb fed the 5' RACE reads into MiXCR, producing one record per CDR3 protein. The sample carries hundreds of thousands of distinct CDR3 sequences, 6% to 6.5% recorded once. Sequenced input: naive T cells sorted from blood. The receptors come from a man younger than 30 in good health.

This clonotype was detected a few times. CDR3 sequence reads: CSAEPGLAGGVSYNEQFF. In nucleotides, the CDR3 is TGCAGTGCAGAACCGGGACTAGCGGGAGGGGTCTCCTACAATGAGCAGTTCTTC. V and J are TRBV20-1 and TRBJ2-1; TRBD2 matches at 16 bases. This CDR3 has 18 residues. Germline CDR1 is DFQATT and CDR2 is SNEGSKA (reference sequence). V dropped 6 bases and J dropped 0; count of bases not matched to a gene: 8.

This clonotype was seen repeatedly, ten times or more. This sequence joins TRBV5-1 and TRBJ2-3, with D possibly being TRBD2 (6 bases). Germline V gene lookup returns CDR1 SGHRS and CDR2 YFSETQ. The length of the CDR3 is 16 residues. The ends were cut back, 4 bases at V and 7 bases at J, with 22 bases in the middle. The DNA for the CDR3 is TGCGCCAGCAGCCCCTATATGACGGGAGTCAAGAATACGCAGTATTTT. Translated: CASSPYMTGVKNTQYF.

The chain couples TRBV20-1 to TRBJ1-2, with unresolved D. The ends were cut back, 3 bases at V and 6 bases at J, with 8 bases in the middle. The germline V gene encodes CDR1 DFQATT and CDR2 SNEGSKA (reference sequence). This CDR3 comprises 11 residues. In nucleotides, the CDR3 is TGCAGTGCTAGTTCGGACCATGGCTACACCTTC. Translating gives CSASSDHGYTF.

This clonotype was counted a single time. This sequence joins TRBV18 and TRBJ2-1, with D possibly TRBD2 on 5 matching bases. Trimming stripped 4 bases from V and 12 bases from J, with 19 bases between. The CDR3 sequence is 14 residues long. Germline lookup yields CDR1 KGHSH and CDR2 LQKENI. CDR3 amino acids: CASSLPRSGSPQFF. For the CDR3, the DNA is TGTGCCAGCTCACTTCCCAGGAGCGGATCCCCGCAGTTCTTC. The complete variable domain, with remaining parts taken from reference TRBV18 and TRBJ2-1, reads NAGVMQNPRHLVRRRGQEARLRCSPMKGHSHVYWYRQLPEEGLKFMVYLQKENIIDESGMPKERFSAEFPKEGPSILRIQQVVRGDSAAYFCASSLPRSGSPQFFGPGTRLTVL.

The chain uses TRBV25-1 and TRBJ2-7; D is perhaps TRBD1 or TRBD2 (5 bases each). Germline loops: CDR1 MGHDK, CDR2 SYGVNS. The V end was cut by 8 bases, the J end by 2 bases, with 16 bases between. The CDR3 runs to 14 residues. The CDR3 here is CASLGTQETYEQYV. CDR3 DNA: TGTGCCAGCCTCGGGACGCAAGAGACCTACGAGCAGTACGTC.

This clonotype was observed a handful of times. The chain employs TRBV6-2 or TRBV6-3 and TRBJ2-2, with D perhaps matching TRBD1 or TRBD2 (5 bases each). V lost 7 bases and J 0 bases, leaving 12 bases between the germline ends. This CDR3 is 15 amino acids long. The germline V gene encodes CDR1 MNHEY and CDR2 SVGEGT. This CDR3 is CASTEGSANTGELFF. The CDR3 DNA is TGTGCCAGCACCGAGGGGTCCGCGAACACCGGGGAGCTGTTTTTT.

This clonotype was seen a handful of times. The chain recombines TRBV7-9 with TRBJ2-7; 12 nucleotides match TRBD2. The CDR3 runs 17 residues. Germline assignment: CDR1 SEHNR and CDR2 FQNEAQ (reference sequence). The ends lost 5 bases at V and 2 bases at J; junction bases unmatched: 10. The CDR3 DNA reads as TGTGCCAGCAGCAAGGGACTAGCGGGCGCTAGACCCTACGAGCAGTACTTC. Amino acids: CASSKGLAGARPYEQYF.

The chain joins TRBV7-6 to TRBJ2-2; 7 bases align to TRBD1. The germline CDR1 and CDR2 sequences are SGHVS and FNYEAQ. This CDR3 contains 14 residues. With 4 bases clipped from V and 4 bases from J, the junction kept 3 bases outside the gene matches. The CDR3 loop reads CASSSDRPTGELFF. In DNA form, the CDR3 reads TGTGCCAGCAGCTCGGACAGGCCCACCGGGGAGCTGTTTTTT.

The rearrangement uses TRBV7-9 and TRBJ1-4, with D hard to call. The CDR3 totals 16 residues. Germline values: CDR1 SEHNR, CDR2 FQNEAQ (reference sequence). Trimming took off 5 bases at V and 2 bases at J, with 15 bases between the two ends. The CDR3 region has the DNA TGTGCCAGCAGCATCCCCACTGGCTTCACTAATGAAAAACTGTTTTTT. Translating gives CASSIPTGFTNEKLFF.

This clonotype was seen only a few times. The chain joins TRBV6-1 to TRBJ1-6, with 7 positions matching TRBD1. Germline CDR1 is MNHNS and CDR2 is SASEGT. The CDR3 consists of 14 residues. After removal of 8 bases from V and 0 bases from J, the junction contained 1 base not matched to a gene. The CDR3 nucleotides read TGTGCCAGCGGGGACAGCTCCTATAATTCACCCCTCCACTTT. Residues: CASGDSSYNSPLHF.

This clonotype was picked up a small number of times. The genes are TRBV7-9 and TRBJ1-3; no definite D call. V was cut by 10 bases and J by 1 base, with 14 bases left in between. Germline CDR1 and CDR2: SEHNR and FQNEAQ (reference sequence). The CDR3 sequence is 14 residues long. Written as DNA, the CDR3 is TGTGCCAACCGACGACTTGAGTCTGGAAACACCATATATTTT. Residues: CANRRLESGNTIYF.

This clonotype has at least ten counts. The chain joins TRBV20-1 to TRBJ1-5; 10 bases align to TRBD1. The CDR3 is 16 amino acids. After removal of 6 bases from V and 2 bases from J, the junction contained 10 bases not matched to a gene. The V gene's germline CDR1 is DFQATT and CDR2 SNEGSKA (reference sequence). CDR3 residues: CSAPGQGGVGNQPQHF. In nucleotides, the CDR3 is TGCAGTGCACCCGGACAGGGGGGGGTAGGCAATCAGCCCCAGCATTTT.

This clonotype was detected many times. The rearrangement uses TRBV10-3 and TRBJ1-2, with D possibly TRBD1 on 5 matching bases. Trimming pared 4 bases from V and 8 bases from J, leaving 8 bases between. This CDR3 is built from 11 residues. Germline CDR1 is ENHRY and CDR2 is SYGVKD. The CDR3 loop reads CAISGRGGYTF. In nucleotides, the CDR3 is TGTGCCATCAGTGGCCGGGGGGGCTACACCTTC.

Ten or more counts support this clonotype. The J gene is TRBJ2-2, the V gene TRBV29-1; TRBD1 or TRBD2 may be the D gene (6 bases each). The germline V gene has CDR1 SQVTM and CDR2 ANQGSEA. V was trimmed by 2 bases and J by 7 bases, leaving 11 bases between them. This CDR3 contains 13 residues. The CDR3 nucleotides read TGCAGCGTTGAACTAGGGGGGAGCGGGGAGCTGTTTTTT. Protein product: CSVELGGSGELFF.

This chain links TRBV6-5 with TRBJ2-2; no clear D gene. CDR1 and CDR2 from the germline V gene are MNHEY and SVGAGI. V was shortened by 0 bases and J by 6 bases, with 8 bases between the two germline ends. This CDR3 has 14 residues. The CDR3 region has the DNA TGTGCCAGCAGTTACTCCGGTAGATCCGGGGAGCTGTTTTTT. It yields the protein CASSYSGRSGELFF.

The rearrangement joins TRBV19 to TRBJ1-1; no clear D. Germline V gene lookup returns CDR1 LNHDA and CDR2 SQIVND (reference sequence). The CDR3 spans 13 residues. The ends were cut back, 4 bases at V and 1 base at J, with 7 bases in the middle. The CDR3 nucleotides are TGTGCCAGTAGTACGCGACAGAACACTGAAGCTTTCTTT. Protein product: CASSTRQNTEAFF.

This chain uses TRBV20-1 with TRBJ1-1; D remains unclear. The V gene's germline CDR1 is DFQATT and CDR2 SNEGSKA (reference sequence). This CDR3 comprises 13 residues. Trimming took off 3 bases at V and 1 base at J, with 9 bases between the two ends. The CDR3 DNA is TGCAGTGCTAGTAACAGAAAGAACACTGAAGCTTTCTTT. This gives the protein CSASNRKNTEAFF.

This clonotype was found many times. V and J are TRBV29-1 and TRBJ2-7; D remains unclear. CDR1 and CDR2 (germline): SQVTM, ANQGSEA. Between the trimmed V and J ends, which lost 0 bases and 6 bases, there was a span of 6 bases. The length of the CDR3 is 11 residues. This CDR3 reads CSVEDYSEQYF. The CDR3 DNA sequence: TGCAGCGTTGAAGATTATTCCGAGCAGTACTTC.

This clonotype was counted at least ten times. The rearrangement joins TRBV12-3 or TRBV12-4 to TRBJ1-6; D is undetermined. The CDR3 extends over 14 amino acids. Trimming stripped 2 bases from V and 10 bases from J, with 12 bases between. The CDR3 bases are TGTGCCAGCAGTTTAAGTACGCCGCCCTCACCCCTCCACTTT. It specifies CASSLSTPPSPLHF.

With respect to this clonotype: A much larger clone lies one base from this, so it may be a read error. The gene calls are TRBV7-8 and TRBJ2-5; D could derive from TRBD1 or TRBD2 (5 bases each). The CDR3 has 14 residues. Germline V gene data show CDR1 as SGHVS and CDR2 as FQNEAQ. Trimming left V 4 bases short and J 2 bases short, with 11 bases between. As DNA, the CDR3 is TGTGCCAGCAGCTCCGGGGCCAAGCAAGAGACCCAGTACTTC. Translated, it gives CASSSGAKQETQYF.

This clonotype occurred many times. This chain links TRBV11-2 with TRBJ2-1, with 10 bases lining up with TRBD2. Trimming at V came to 4 bases and at J to 2 bases, leaving 11 bases not matched to a gene. CDR1 is SGHAT and CDR2 is FQNNGV in the germline V gene. This CDR3 contains 18 residues. CDR3 amino acids: CASSSRTSGSLTYNEQFF. DNA of the CDR3: TGTGCCAGCAGCTCCAGGACTAGCGGCTCCCTAACCTACAATGAGCAGTTCTTC.

This clonotype was seen ten or more times. The chain is built from TRBV29-1 and TRBJ2-1, with no clear D. V shed 3 bases and J shed 4 bases, with 7 bases lying between them. CDR3 length: 12 residues. From germline, CDR1 is SQVTM and CDR2 ANQGSEA. The CDR3 region has the DNA TGCAGCGTTGAGGTTGGTTACAATGAGCAGTTCTTC. Amino acid sequence: CSVEVGYNEQFF.

This clonotype was picked up many times. This chain connects TRBV29-1 to TRBJ2-1, with TRBD1 matching over 10 bases. Germline values: CDR1 SQVTM, CDR2 ANQGSEA. Germline trimming cut 6 bases from V and 8 bases from J; bases unmatched to any gene: 10. The CDR3 runs 14 residues. The CDR3 loop reads CSVQAGTGAYEQFF. The CDR3 nucleotides are TGCAGCGTCCAGGCCGGGACAGGGGCCTATGAGCAGTTCTTC.

This rearrangement joins TRBV6-1 to TRBJ2-7; D gene uncertain. The V end lost 5 bases, the J end lost 4 bases, and 15 bases lay between the germline ends. The CDR3 runs to 14 residues. Germline values: CDR1 MNHNS, CDR2 SASEGT. The CDR3 DNA sequence: TGTGCCAGCAGTCCCGACCCCCGTGAATACGAGCAGTACGTC. Its protein is CASSPDPREYEQYV.

The chain combines TRBV7-2 with TRBJ2-3; D unresolved. The CDR3 has 19 amino acids. Deletions cut 0 bases from V and 1 base from J, with 20 bases between. The germline gives CDR1 SGHTA, CDR2 FQGNSA. CDR3 sequence reads: CASSLAPFRAGARTDTQYF. The DNA of the CDR3 is TGTGCCAGCAGCTTAGCCCCCTTTCGGGCCGGAGCGCGCACAGATACGCAGTATTTT.

In this sample, this clonotype turned up many times. The CDR3, as DNA: TGTGCCATCCTAGCGGGGACCTCCTACGAGCAGTACTTC. Protein sequence: CAILAGTSYEQYF. This rearrangement joins TRBV28 to TRBJ2-7; 9 positions match TRBD2. V trimming: 10 bases; J trimming: 0 bases; junction bases outside the gene matches: 4. Per germline, CDR1 MDHEN and CDR2 SYDVKM. The CDR3 extends over 13 amino acids.

This clonotype came up many times. The chain couples TRBV5-1 to TRBJ2-3; the D gene is possibly TRBD2 (5 bases). The CDR3 has 15 residues. Germline loops: CDR1 SGHRS, CDR2 YFSETQ. V was clipped by 2 bases and J by 2 bases, with 12 bases between them. The CDR3 region is CASSLFTADTDTQYF. CDR3 in DNA: TGCGCCAGCAGCTTATTTACAGCGGACACAGATACGCAGTATTTT.

This clonotype was picked up a small number of times. The chain uses TRBV7-2 and TRBJ2-7; 10 positions match TRBD1. Per the germline V gene, CDR1 is SGHTA and CDR2 is FQGNSA. V gave up 6 bases and J gave up 6 bases; unmatched junction bases: 5. The CDR3 totals 13 residues. The CDR3 sequence: CASRNRDRGEQYF. CDR3 in DNA: TGTGCCAGCAGAAACCGGGACAGGGGCGAGCAGTACTTC.

This clonotype was seen a handful of times. V and J are TRBV4-2 and TRBJ2-3, with D possibly matching TRBD2 (6 bases). This CDR3 contains 18 residues. Trimming pared 4 bases from V and 2 bases from J, leaving 22 bases between. CDR1 is LGHNA, CDR2 YNFKEQ, per germline. This CDR3 is CASSLMGVVGDFTDTQYF. The CDR3 DNA sequence: TGTGCCAGCAGCCTGATGGGCGTCGTCGGGGACTTCACAGATACGCAGTATTTT.